This record looks at one TCR beta chain sequence and its context. What it binds is unknown. Authors' processing steps: Clinicopathological groups differed in CDR3, with these differences serving to build a distant-metastasis classifier for papillary thyroid cancer. TCRdb re-clonotyped the PCR reads through MiXCR. It is TCRdb's table, rather than the study itself, that gives the V and J calls and clone size. Of under 20,000 clones in the sample, 27% were seen once. The record originates from a study of metastatic and nonmetastatic thyroid tumors. Study-wide points: When malignant thyroid tumors were compared with benign nodules, TCR beta diversity was reportedly significantly higher in the malignant tumors. This held in both blood and tumor samples.

This CDR3 is built from 14 residues. J was trimmed by 2 bases and V by 8 bases; bases with no gene match: 5. Germline-derived CDR1 and CDR2 are MNHEY and SVGAGI. Thyroid surgery had not been preceded by any treatment in any patient. The specimen was blood. The chain couples TRBV6-5 to TRBJ1-4; 7 nucleotides align to TRBD1. The clonotype comes from a female donor with papillary thyroid cancer or a benign thyroid nodule (not recorded which). Some clones in this sample may be carry-over from other donors' samples. The CDR3 sequence: CASVPGQTNEKLFF. Written as DNA, the CDR3 is TGTGCCAGCGTTCCGGGACAGACTAATGAAAAACTGTTTTTT.